This is a list of T cell receptor beta chains from one sample in a study of T cells in Graves' hyperthyroidism and ophthalmopathy. One entry per CDR3 protein, called by TCRdb with MiXCR from the multiplex PCR reads. Of under 550,000 distinct CDR3 sequences listed, approximately 13% are singletons. Sequencing used blood. Receptors were obtained from a woman under 30 with Graves' hyperthyroidism. Each CDR3 is given with its conserved first and last residue. Fields, in order: V gene, D gene, clone size, J gene, CDR3 DNA, CDR3 protein. D genes are given only for firm matches. Part of the rows lack a size; the others show once, few, many or a class for expanded clones.

V: TRBV29-1; D: NA; size: NA; J: TRBJ2-1; DNA: TGCAGCACTGACAGCTACAATGAGCAGTTCTTC; CDR3: CSTDSYNEQFF
V: TRBV30; D: TRBD1; size: NA; J: TRBJ1-5; DNA: TGTGCCTGGAGTGTACGAACAGGGGAACAGCCCCAGCATTTT; CDR3: CAWSVRTGEQPQHF
V: TRBV18; D: NA; size: many; J: TRBJ2-1; DNA: TGTGCCAGCTCATTTGGGAGGTCCTACAATGAGCAGTTCTTC; CDR3: CASSFGRSYNEQFF
V: TRBV19; D: NA; size: NA; J: TRBJ2-5; DNA: TGTGCCAGTAGCCATCAGGGAGCAGCAGAGACCCAGTACTTC; CDR3: CASSHQGAAETQYF
V: TRBV11-2; D: NA; size: many; J: TRBJ2-7; DNA: TGTGCCAGCAGCCCGACTCCCTACGAGCAGTACTTC; CDR3: CASSPTPYEQYF
V: TRBV18; D: NA; size: many; J: TRBJ2-7; DNA: TGTGCCAGCTCACCAAGCCAGGGGAAGCACGAGCAGTACTTC; CDR3: CASSPSQGKHEQYF
V: TRBV7-8; D: TRBD1; size: NA; J: TRBJ1-4; DNA: TGTGCCAGCAGCCCTAGACAGGGAACTAATGAAAAACTGTTTTTT; CDR3: CASSPRQGTNEKLFF
V: TRBV12-3/TRBV12-4; D: TRBD1; size: many; J: TRBJ1-5; DNA: TGTGCCAGCTCGGGGGACAGATTAATACAGCCCCAGCATTTT; CDR3: CASSGDRLIQPQHF
V: TRBV9; D: NA; size: many; J: TRBJ1-4; DNA: TGTGCCAGCAGCGTAGGCGTCAGGGTGGGTGAAAAACTGTTTTTT; CDR3: CASSVGVRVGEKLFF
V: TRBV11-2; D: NA; size: many; J: TRBJ2-7; DNA: TGTGCCAGCAGCTTAGGGGAGGGGGGCTACGAGCAGTACTTC; CDR3: CASSLGEGGYEQYF
V: TRBV6-5; D: TRBD2; size: many; J: TRBJ2-2; DNA: TGTGCCAGCAGTTACCTCGCGGGAGGTGATAAGAGGGAGCTGTTTTTT; CDR3: CASSYLAGGDKRELFF
V: TRBV9; D: TRBD2; size: many; J: TRBJ2-3; DNA: TGTGCCAGCAGCGAACTAGCGGGGGAACCCACAGATACGCAGTATTTT; CDR3: CASSELAGEPTDTQYF
V: TRBV5-6; D: NA; size: many; J: TRBJ1-1; DNA: TGTGCCAGCAGCCCGGGACCGACAGGCCTAAACACTGAAGCTTTCTTT; CDR3: CASSPGPTGLNTEAFF
V: TRBV7-9; D: TRBD2; size: few; J: TRBJ2-2; DNA: TGTGCCAGCAGCTATAGCGGGAAGAACACCGGGGAGCTGTTTTTT; CDR3: CASSYSGKNTGELFF
V: TRBV19; D: NA; size: few; J: TRBJ2-1; DNA: TGTGCCAGTAGTATAGAAGGGGGGATCTACAATGAGCAGTTCTTC; CDR3: CASSIEGGIYNEQFF
V: TRBV5-1; D: TRBD2; size: NA; J: TRBJ2-3; DNA: TGCGCCAGCAGCGAAGGGACTAGCGGGAGAACAGATACGCAGTATTTT; CDR3: CASSEGTSGRTDTQYF
V: TRBV29-1; D: TRBD1; size: few; J: TRBJ1-2; DNA: TGCAGCGCCGGGGGACAGAACTATGGCTACACCTTC; CDR3: CSAGGQNYGYTF
V: TRBV20-1; D: NA; size: NA; J: TRBJ1-1; DNA: TGCAGTGCTATCGATAACACTGAAGCTTTCTTT; CDR3: CSAIDNTEAFF
V: TRBV12-5; D: NA; size: few; J: TRBJ1-1; DNA: TGTGCTAGTGGTTTGGTACCGGGGGCCATCGAATCGGCCACTGAAGCTTTCTTT; CDR3: CASGLVPGAIESATEAFF
V: TRBV6-2/TRBV6-3; D: NA; size: NA; J: TRBJ1-3; DNA: TGTGCCAGCAGTTACCAGGTCTCTGGAAACACCATATATTTT; CDR3: CASSYQVSGNTIYF
V: TRBV7-9; D: TRBD1; size: many; J: TRBJ2-3; DNA: TGTGCCAGCAGCCCCGGGACAGACTACACAGATACGCAGTATTTT; CDR3: CASSPGTDYTDTQYF
V: TRBV7-9; D: TRBD1; size: NA; J: TRBJ1-2; DNA: TGTGCCAGCAGCCTAGAGGGACAGGGAATAAGAATAAACTATGGCTACACCTTC; CDR3: CASSLEGQGIRINYGYTF
V: TRBV7-2; D: NA; size: many; J: TRBJ2-7; DNA: TGTGCCAGCAGCTTAGCGCTACAGTTCTACGAGCAGTACTTC; CDR3: CASSLALQFYEQYF
V: TRBV30; D: NA; size: many; J: TRBJ1-1; DNA: TGTGCCTGGAGTGTTTCGGGGGACACTGAAGCTTTCTTT; CDR3: CAWSVSGDTEAFF
V: TRBV28; D: NA; size: many; J: TRBJ1-1; DNA: TGTGCCAGCAATGCGGGAACTGAAGCTTTCTTT; CDR3: CASNAGTEAFF
V: TRBV6-2/TRBV6-3; D: NA; size: NA; J: TRBJ1-1; DNA: TGTGCCAGCAGTTACTCGTTTTGGACAGAGCTACCGAACACTGAAGCTTTCTTT; CDR3: CASSYSFWTELPNTEAFF
V: TRBV20-1; D: NA; size: NA; J: TRBJ2-5; DNA: TGCAGTGCTAGATGGCAGGGCCAAGAGACCCAGTACTTC; CDR3: CSARWQGQETQYF
V: TRBV5-1; D: NA; size: many; J: TRBJ1-6; DNA: TGCGCCAGCAGCTTGGATCAGGGGAATTCACCCCTCCACTTT; CDR3: CASSLDQGNSPLHF
V: TRBV2; D: NA; size: NA; J: TRBJ1-2; DNA: TGTGCCAGCAGATCCCCTAACTATGGCTACACCTTC; CDR3: CASRSPNYGYTF
V: TRBV20-1; D: NA; size: many; J: TRBJ2-7; DNA: TGCAGTGCTACTAGCTTCTTGTCCTACGAGCAGTACTTC; CDR3: CSATSFLSYEQYF
V: TRBV7-2; D: NA; size: NA; J: TRBJ1-6; DNA: TGTGCCAGCAGCTTGGCCCGGGGGGAGAATTCACCCCTCCACTTT; CDR3: CASSLARGENSPLHF
V: TRBV7-9; D: NA; size: many; J: TRBJ1-2; DNA: TGTGCCAGCCAGGCAGAAGGACCCTATGGCTACACCTTC; CDR3: CASQAEGPYGYTF
V: TRBV7-8; D: NA; size: NA; J: TRBJ2-5; DNA: TGTGCCAGCACTCGTATAGAAGGGAGGCGGGAGACCCAGTACTTC; CDR3: CASTRIEGRRETQYF
V: TRBV27; D: NA; size: many; J: TRBJ1-5; DNA: TGTGCCAGCAGTTTAGAAGGAAATAGCAATCAGCCCCAGCATTTT; CDR3: CASSLEGNSNQPQHF
V: TRBV28; D: NA; size: many; J: TRBJ2-7; DNA: TGTGCCAGCAGCCCCCACCTAGGGGGGGGCCACGAGCAGTACTTC; CDR3: CASSPHLGGGHEQYF
V: TRBV7-3; D: NA; size: many; J: TRBJ2-2; DNA: TGTGCCAGCAGCTTATTGGGGGAGAGCACCGGGGAGCTGTTTTTT; CDR3: CASSLLGESTGELFF
V: TRBV25-1; D: NA; size: many; J: TRBJ2-1; DNA: TGTGCCAGCAGTGATGGTGGCGGGCCGGGCTTTGAGCAGTTCTTC; CDR3: CASSDGGGPGFEQFF
V: TRBV6-5; D: NA; size: few; J: TRBJ2-3; DNA: TGTGCCAGCAGTTACGCGACTGTGGGGGATACGCAGTATTTT; CDR3: CASSYATVGDTQYF
V: TRBV25-1; D: NA; size: NA; J: TRBJ2-5; DNA: TGTGCCAGCAGTGAATATAGTATGGCTTCCCAAGAGACCCAGTACTTC; CDR3: CASSEYSMASQETQYF
V: TRBV7-9; D: TRBD2; size: many; J: TRBJ2-1; DNA: TGTGCCAGCAGCCCTAGCGGGGGAAAGTCCTACAATGAGCAGTTCTTC; CDR3: CASSPSGGKSYNEQFF
V: TRBV11-1; D: TRBD2; size: NA; J: TRBJ2-1; DNA: TGTGCCAGCAGCGCGGGACTAGCGGGAGGGTACAATGAGCAGTTCTTC; CDR3: CASSAGLAGGYNEQFF
V: TRBV5-1; D: NA; size: many; J: TRBJ2-1; DNA: TGCGCCAGCAGCCCGGGCCGGGGGCGGAATGAGCAGTTCTTC; CDR3: CASSPGRGRNEQFF
V: TRBV7-9; D: NA; size: many; J: TRBJ1-1; DNA: TGTGCCAGCAGCTGGCGGGGACCGAACACTGAAGCTTTCTTT; CDR3: CASSWRGPNTEAFF
V: TRBV20-1; D: NA; size: many; J: TRBJ1-3; DNA: TGCAGTGCTAGTCCTGGAACTGGAAACACCATATATTTT; CDR3: CSASPGTGNTIYF
V: TRBV3-1; D: TRBD2; size: many; J: TRBJ2-5; DNA: TGTGCCAGCAGCGAAGCGGAGCGGGAGATGCAGACCCAGTACTTC; CDR3: CASSEAEREMQTQYF
V: TRBV14; D: NA; size: few; J: TRBJ2-7; DNA: TGTGCCAGCAGCCAAGCCACCGACAAGACCTACGAGCAGTACTTC; CDR3: CASSQATDKTYEQYF
V: TRBV20-1; D: TRBD2; size: NA; J: TRBJ2-1; DNA: TGCAGTGCTAGGGAGAGATACCGGGGACTAGGACCGTACAATGAGCAGTTCTTC; CDR3: CSARERYRGLGPYNEQFF
V: TRBV6-1; D: NA; size: many; J: TRBJ2-1; DNA: TGTGCCAGCAGTTTGGGACCTGGACAGCCCAAGCGGTTCTTC; CDR3: CASSLGPGQPKRFF
V: TRBV18; D: TRBD1; size: few; J: TRBJ1-1; DNA: TGTGCCAGCTCACCACAGCAGGGGGCGAGGATGAACACTGAAGCTTTCTTT; CDR3: CASSPQQGARMNTEAFF